This T cell receptor beta chain was captured by sequencing in a study of graft-versus-host responses after intestinal transplantation (dated by TCRdb to the early 2020s). In terms of the full investigation: Recipients received multivisceral, liver-intestinal, or isolated intestinal transplants. Every recipient was given anti-thymocyte globulin induction, then maintenance tacrolimus and steroids for two to three years. Bulk TCR-beta CDR3 sequencing was used to track graft-versus-host and host-versus-graft alloreactive T cell clones in the graft, circulation and bone marrow after intestinal transplantation. To identify alloreactive clones, pre-transplant mixed lymphocyte reaction products were sequenced and compared with unstimulated pre-transplant donor and recipient T cells. A cohort of some 24 intestinal transplant recipients, including one retransplant, was enrolled, and 3 patients lacking pretransplant specimens were excluded. Donor T cell macrochimerism was defined as a peak of at least 4% donor T cells among recipient peripheral blood mononuclear cells. Instead of going to the commercial service, samples from a few later patients were sequenced in-house on an Illumina MiSeq and processed with MiXCR.

In regard to this clone: Its antigen target is currently unknown. Base qualities are not recorded, but no much larger clone differs from it by a single base.

According to the germline V gene, CDR1 reads LGHNA and CDR2 reads YNFKEQ. Reading from cysteine to phenylalanine, the CDR3 counts 16 amino acids. Kept here is only the CDR3 DNA, which spans 48 bases and is read in frame from base 1. Relative to germline, V is 0 bases shorter and J is 2 bases shorter, with 11 bases between their ends. The library was made by the immunoSEQ multiplex PCR assay. For most patients, high-throughput TCR-beta CDR3 sequencing of genomic DNA was performed by Adaptive Biotechnologies. Under the source paper's analysis protocol: Adaptive's ImmunoSEQ software supplied the TCR sequencing data for 18 patients, while MiXCR and VDJtools were used to process a few other patients. CDR3 nucleotide sequences shared between donor and recipient were removed because their origin could not be assigned. To be classed as alloreactive, a clone needed at least 2-fold expansion over unstimulated cells and a minimum CFSE-low frequency of 0.002% (template counts) or 0.001% (read counts). Clones detected in sequenced pre-transplant spleen, lymph node, or MLR CFSE-low populations of the donor or recipient were defined as mappable. The cumulative frequency of alloreactive clones was calculated as a percentage of all sequences, weighted by copy number. Imported from immuneACCESS, the table was reduced by TCRdb to in-frame sequences with V and J called. These copies leave out some clones; in studies compared against another copy, an unresolved V gene accounts for under half, and the cause of the remainder is not known. The V and J calls and clone size are taken from that table; D and trimming were inferred from the DNA. The sample table contains roughly 40,000 clones; only one count was recorded for more than 85% of them. The ten top clones hold about 4.6% of the sample.

In the first month after transplant, blood samples were collected up to 4 times, and after that at least monthly when available. The study at large found these results: Peak levels of circulating GvH clones were associated with declines in HvG clones early after transplant. In the allografts of patients with donor T cell macrochimerism, GvH to HvG T cell clonal ratios were high. Conclusions were limited by the relatively low number and heterogeneity of intestinal transplant patients. GvH clones were found in recipient bone marrow, and some of the GvH clones appeared earlier in ileal mucosa or blood, which is consistent with an intestinal mucosal origin.

The TCR was taken from a human patient who received an intestinal transplant, so some T cells may come from the graft donor. The sample was PBMCs, taken 524 days after transplant. Recombination linked TRBV4-2 to TRBJ2-1, with no reliable assignment of the D segment. Read as DNA, the sequence is TGTGCCAGCAGCCAAGAAGACGGTCAAGCCTACAATGAGCAGTTCTTC. Protein translation: CASSQEDGQAYNEQFF.